This T cell receptor (beta chain) originates from a study of lymphopenia after photon versus proton radiotherapy. TCRdb's table, derived via immunoSEQ multiplex PCR, lists solely in-frame clones and lacks some. The sample lists roughly 58,000 clones, roughly 90% occurring once. The V segment lost 0 bases and the J segment 8 bases; nucleotides outside the gene matches: 11. Germline V gene lookup returns CDR1 SGHDN and CDR2 FVKESK. The CDR3 consists of 19 residues. To note about this clone: Antigen unknown.

Study results and caveats: Larger post-nadir TCR diversity loss correlated inversely with survival in deceased patients. Photon-treated patients lost naive T cells and TCR diversity; proton-treated stayed stable.

The sample consisted of peripheral blood, taken from a patient treated with proton-based radiotherapy. The chain is built from TRBV14 and TRBJ2-1; 15 bases agree with TRBD2. The sequence was obtained from a man older than 75 with esophageal cancer. Here the CDR3 DNA reads TGTGCCAGCAGCCAAGATTGGAGGACTAGCGGGAGGGATCTCCATGAGCAGTTCTTC. Translating it yields CASSQDWRTSGRDLHEQFF.